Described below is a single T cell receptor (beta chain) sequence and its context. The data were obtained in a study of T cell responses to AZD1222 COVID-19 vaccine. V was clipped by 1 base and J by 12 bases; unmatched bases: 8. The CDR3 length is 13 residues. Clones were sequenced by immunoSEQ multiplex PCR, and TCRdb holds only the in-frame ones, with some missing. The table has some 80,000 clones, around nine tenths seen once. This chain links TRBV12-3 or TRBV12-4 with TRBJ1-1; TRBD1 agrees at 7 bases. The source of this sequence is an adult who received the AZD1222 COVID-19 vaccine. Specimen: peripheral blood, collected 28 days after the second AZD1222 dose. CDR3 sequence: CASSLGNRGTTFF. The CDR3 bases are TGTGCCAGCAGTTTAGGGAACAGGGGAACTACTTTCTTT.